This TCR beta chain came from a study of identical twins. TCRdb called the 5' RACE reads again in MiXCR, with one record for every CDR3 protein. The table records about 530,000 distinct CDR3 sequences, about 15% of them present only once. Trimming cost V 1 base and J 4 bases; bases outside gene matches: 9. The CDR3 loop spans 16 amino acids. CDR1 SGHDN and CDR2 FVKESK come from the germline V gene. These sequences were also reported in another study, on yellow fever vaccine responses in identical twins.

The rearrangement uses TRBV14 and TRBJ1-1; 7 bases are a match to TRBD1. The sample taken for sequencing was CD4+ T cells sorted from blood. The sequence came from a woman between 18 and 29 years old in good health. The CDR3 DNA is TGTGCCAGCAGCCAAGTAGCGACAGGGTGGGGCACTGAAGCTTTCTTT. Its protein product is CASSQVATGWGTEAFF. The variable domain in full, completed from reference TRBV14 and TRBJ1-1, reads EAGVTQFPSHSVIEKGQTVTLRCDPISGHDNLYWYRRVMGKEIKFLLHFVKESKQDESGMPNNRFLAERTGGTYSTLKVQPAELEDSGVYFCASSQVATGWGTEAFFGQGTRLTVV.